Shown below are 22 T cell receptor beta chains from a single sample sequenced in a study of T cell repertoires in cytomegalovirus infection. Each CDR3 protein is one row after TCRdb ran MiXCR on the reads. The repertoire consists of about half a million distinct CDR3 sequences, with roughly a third occurring once and the leading ten covering 15% to 20%. No cognate antigen is known for these TCRs. This specimen was cultured PBMCs, taken from culture after CMV antigen stimulation. Every receptor here comes from a human donor in good health (CMV status not recorded). Some clones in this sample may be carry-over from other donors' samples.

In its sample, this clonotype was seen a few times. CDR3 coding DNA: TGTGCCAGCGAAGGGGACGGGACGTACCAAGAGACCCAGTACTTC. Translated: CASEGDGTYQETQYF. The chain joins TRBV7-9 to TRBJ2-5; perhaps D is TRBD1 or TRBD2 (5 bases each). The CDR3 contains 15 residues. Germline CDR1 reads SEHNR; CDR2 reads FQNEAQ (reference sequence). Between the trimmed V and J ends, which lost 8 bases and 0 bases, there was a span of 16 bases.

The chain joins TRBV7-4 to TRBJ1-6, with unresolved D. Germline-derived CDR1 and CDR2 are SGHVT and SQSDAQ. The CDR3 runs to 14 residues. Trimming left V 5 bases short and J 7 bases short, with 12 bases between. This CDR3 is CASSHQVENSPLHF. The CDR3 bases are TGTGCCAGCAGCCACCAGGTGGAGAATTCACCCCTCCACTTT.

A note on this clonotype: The CDR3 carries no conserved terminal phenylalanine or tryptophan, so it likely arises from a read error. The V and J genes are TRBV20-1 and TRBJ1-3, with 8 positions matching TRBD1. CDR3 size: 14 residues. V dropped 6 bases and J dropped 4; count of bases not matched to a gene: 8. CDR1 is DFQATT, CDR2 SNEGSKA, per germline (reference sequence). CDR3 residues: CSASQGAGGNTIYV. For the CDR3, the DNA is TGCAGTGCATCTCAGGGGGCGGGGGGAAACACCATATATGTT.

The J gene is TRBJ1-2, the V gene TRBV6-5; 8 nucleotides line up with TRBD1. From germline, CDR1 is MNHEY and CDR2 SVGAGI. The length of the CDR3 is 15 residues. The junction had 9 bases not matched to a gene; V was cut back by 5 bases and J by 4 bases. The CDR3 DNA reads TGTGCCAGCAGTGGGGGGACAGGCTCCTTCTATGGCTACACCTTC. It specifies CASSGGTGSFYGYTF.

This chain joins TRBV28 and TRBJ2-2, with a tentative D call TRBD1 (5 bases). The CDR3 is 16 amino acids. Germline CDR1 MDHEN, CDR2 SYDVKM. The V end lost 4 bases, the J end lost 5 bases, and 17 bases lay between the germline ends. CDR3 DNA sequence: TGTGCCAGCAGTTCGCCACAGGATTCGATTACCGGGGAGCTGTTTTTT. It is translated as CASSSPQDSITGELFF.

The V and J genes are TRBV10-3 and TRBJ2-7; 8 bases are a match to TRBD2. From germline, CDR1 is ENHRY and CDR2 SYGVKD. This CDR3 has 15 residues. Unmatched junction bases numbered 14, after V lost 10 bases and J lost 3 bases. DNA for the CDR3: TGTGCCAGCCGGGTTAGCGGGACCGTGGTCTACGAGCAGTACTTC. As protein: CASRVSGTVVYEQYF.

This clonotype was seen ten or more times. The chain employs TRBV7-2 and TRBJ2-7, with D possibly TRBD2 on 6 matching bases. The V end lost 7 bases, the J end lost 5 bases, and 18 bases lay between the germline ends. Germline CDR1 and CDR2: SGHTA and FQGNSA. The CDR3 is 14 amino acids. The CDR3 here is CASTRAGYPHEQYF. The CDR3 coding sequence is TGTGCCAGCACCCGGGCGGGGTACCCACACGAGCAGTACTTC.

The chain has TRBV25-1 and TRBJ2-7; D may correspond to TRBD1 or TRBD2 (5 bases each). V lost 8 bases to trimming and J lost 3 bases, with 8 bases between them. CDR1 is MGHDK, CDR2 SYGVNS, per germline. This CDR3 region has 11 residues. DNA of the CDR3: TGTGCCAGCGGGACGGACTACGAGCAGTACTTC. Protein sequence: CASGTDYEQYF.

This sequence joins TRBV5-1 and TRBJ1-4; TRBD1 matches 8 bases. Germline V gene data show CDR1 as SGHRS and CDR2 as YFSETQ. The CDR3 length is 14 residues. The V gene end was trimmed by 3 bases and the J gene end by 10 bases; junction bases not matched to a gene: 8. In nucleotides, the CDR3 is TGCGCCAGCAGCTCGGACAGGGTGACGGGAAAACTGTTTTTT. It codes for CASSSDRVTGKLFF.

About this clonotype: A read error may explain this, as a much larger clone is one base away. The chain combines TRBV28 with TRBJ2-7; 9 positions agree with TRBD2. The CDR3 contains 14 residues. Germline lookup yields CDR1 MDHEN and CDR2 SYDVKM. V dropped 4 bases and J dropped 0; count of bases not matched to a gene: 1. This CDR3 is CASSSSGTSYEQYF. The DNA for the CDR3 is TGTGCCAGCAGTTCTAGCGGGACCTCCTACGAGCAGTACTTC.

This clonotype was detected a few times. The chain employs TRBV7-2 and TRBJ1-1; weak D call: TRBD1 (6 bases). V shed 2 bases and J shed 5 bases, with 21 bases lying between them. The germline CDR1 and CDR2 sequences are SGHTA and FQGNSA. This CDR3 has 17 residues. The CDR3 DNA follows: TGTGCCAGCAGCTTAACCCCCAGGGCAGGGGCTCGGACTGAAGCTTTCTTT. It translates to CASSLTPRAGARTEAFF.

The chain joins TRBV5-1 to TRBJ1-1, with TRBD1 identical over 7 bases. This CDR3 has 13 amino acids. Germline CDR1 and CDR2: SGHRS and YFSETQ. V lost 7 bases, J lost 3 bases, and 6 bases stayed unmatched. The CDR3 reads CASGRGKDTEAFF. CDR3 sequence (DNA): TGCGCCAGCGGCAGGGGGAAGGACACTGAAGCTTTCTTT.

V is TRBV28 and J is TRBJ2-7; 7 bases align to TRBD1. This CDR3 spans 15 amino acids. The V segment lost 5 bases and the J segment 2 bases; nucleotides outside the gene matches: 9. Germline values: CDR1 MDHEN, CDR2 SYDVKM. CDR3 in DNA: TGTGCCAGCAGTCGCCGACAGGGAAGCACCTACGAGCAGTACTTC. Protein sequence: CASSRRQGSTYEQYF.

The chain is built from TRBV15 and TRBJ2-6; D may match TRBD1 or TRBD2 (6 bases each). The CDR3 runs 14 residues. Germline assignment: CDR1 LNHNV and CDR2 YYDKDF (reference sequence). V lost 8 bases to trimming and J lost 5 bases, with 13 bases between them. The CDR3 coding sequence is TGTGCCACCTCCGAAGGGGGGTGGGCCAACGTCCTGACTTTC. It encodes CATSEGGWANVLTF.

The chain joins TRBV23-1 to TRBJ2-7; the D is unclear. TRBV23-1 qualifies as an ORF whose function is uncertain. Trimming pared 10 bases from V and 6 bases from J, leaving 10 bases between. The CDR3 sequence is 10 residues long. DNA of the CDR3: TGCGCCACCTCGGTCGGCGAGCAGTACGTC. It yields the protein CATSVGEQYV.

There are a few counts of this clonotype. Here the CDR3 reads CASSPQPGQYGYTF. DNA of the CDR3: TGTGCCAGCAGCCCGCAGCCGGGACAATACGGCTACACCTTC. This chain joins TRBV7-2 and TRBJ1-2; TRBD1 is a possible D gene (6 bases). The CDR3 runs to 14 residues. Germline V CDR1 and CDR2: SGHTA, FQGNSA. The V and J ends lost 5 bases and 8 bases respectively, with 18 bases between them.

The V gene is TRBV24-1, the J gene TRBJ2-1, with D possibly matching TRBD1 (6 bases). In germline, CDR1 is KGHDR, CDR2 SFDVKD. The ends were cut back, 4 bases at V and 7 bases at J, with 13 bases in the middle. There are 14 residues in the CDR3. The DNA for the CDR3 is TGTGCCACCAGTGAGATGGGGGCGCTTAATGAGCAGTTCTTC. Its translation is CATSEMGALNEQFF.

This clonotype was counted at least ten times. The chain uses TRBV7-2 and TRBJ2-3; D may correspond to TRBD1 or TRBD2 (6 bases each). Germline V gene lookup returns CDR1 SGHTA and CDR2 FQGNSA. There are 14 residues in the CDR3. The V end lost 1 base, the J end lost 10 bases, and 15 bases lay between the germline ends. The CDR3 sequence: CASSLDTGARPQYF. The CDR3 nucleotides are TGTGCCAGCAGCTTAGATACGGGGGCGCGGCCGCAGTATTTT.

This clonotype was seen a few times. V and J are TRBV6-1 and TRBJ2-3; 7 bases align to TRBD2. The V gene's germline CDR1 is MNHNS and CDR2 SASEGT. The V segment lost 9 bases and the J segment 6 bases; nucleotides outside the gene matches: 12. The CDR3 totals 14 residues. The CDR3 here is CASPPGLVGDTQYF. The CDR3 nucleotides are TGTGCCAGTCCCCCAGGACTAGTAGGCGATACGCAGTATTTT.

V usage is TRBV29-1 and J usage is TRBJ2-7; TRBD1 matches at 7 bases. The CDR3 covers 11 residues. Germline V gives CDR1 SQVTM, CDR2 ANQGSEA. V lost 7 bases and J lost 3; bases outside the gene matches: 3. The CDR3 sequence is CSAWDSYEQYV. The CDR3 coding sequence is TGCAGCGCCTGGGACAGCTACGAGCAGTACGTC.

The V call is TRBV20-1, the J call TRBJ2-1, with TRBD2 matching over 11 bases. Germline trimming cut 7 bases from V and 4 bases from J; bases unmatched to any gene: 3. The CDR3 sequence is 13 residues long. Germline CDR1 DFQATT, CDR2 SNEGSKA (reference sequence). CDR3 protein: CSVTSGKYNEQFF. CDR3 DNA sequence: TGCAGTGTGACTAGCGGGAAGTACAATGAGCAGTTCTTC.

The CDR3 spells CASSPPGQPKGYTF. CDR3 nucleotides: TGTGCCAGCAGCCCTCCGGGACAGCCTAAAGGCTACACCTTC. This chain uses TRBV27 with TRBJ1-2, with TRBD1 identical over 7 bases. Germline lookup yields CDR1 MNHEY and CDR2 SMNVEV (reference sequence). There are 14 residues in the CDR3. J gave up 8 bases and V 6 bases, and 12 bases lay outside the gene matches.